The clone carrying this T cell receptor beta chain occurred many times. The data stem from a study of CD8 T cells in ankylosing spondylitis. TCRdb re-called the 5' RACE reads through MiXCR, storing one row per CDR3 protein. The profile shows some 250,000 distinct CDR3 sequences, approximately 24% of them singletons. Trimming took 2 bases from V and 1 from J, leaving 12 bases between them. Per the germline V gene, CDR1 is DFQATT and CDR2 is SNEGSKA (reference sequence). The CDR3 sequence is 15 residues long. This clonotype was obtained from a male donor with ankylosing spondylitis or in good health (not recorded which). Specimen: blood, either unsorted or a sorted T cell fraction (not recorded which). This rearrangement joins TRBV20-1 to TRBJ1-5; D unclear. CDR3 region: CSARPLFESNQPQHF. The CDR3 region has the DNA TGCAGTGCTAGACCTCTCTTTGAAAGCAATCAGCCCCAGCATTTT.